The clone carrying this T cell receptor (beta chain) was found a few times. The antigen is unknown. This sample stems from a study of cytomegalovirus exposure and HLA in healthy donors. General study results and limits: Serostatus for CMV was the only available immune exposure information. In a later analysis, donors in an Asian-associated ancestry cluster reportedly had fewer N-insertions in productive TCRs than the cohort mean. DRB1 had the most TCR associations and HLA-C the fewest, a later analysis found, with rates varying by HLA locus.

The primer mix had 60 Vbeta and 13 Jbeta primers. The data were produced by immunoSEQ multiplex PCR, yet TCRdb's version contains in-frame clones alone and is incomplete. The sample consists of roughly 110,000 clones, 70% to 80% of them appearing once. Trimming cost V 3 bases and J 6 bases, with 8 bases left between them. The CDR3 has 12 residues. The germline V gene has CDR1 LNHDA and CDR2 SQIVND (reference sequence). V is TRBV19 and J is TRBJ1-1; D gene uncertain. This TCR came from a boy younger than 18 in good health and CMV-seronegative. Material for sequencing was PBMCs. The CDR3 loop is CASSIGLSEAFF. The DNA of the CDR3 is TGTGCCAGTAGTATTGGGCTCTCTGAAGCTTTCTTT.